Below, 18 T cell receptor beta chains from the same sample are listed, as sequenced in a study of cytomegalovirus exposure and HLA in healthy donors. Primers included in the PCR were 60 Vbeta and 13 Jbeta primers. TCRdb keeps only in-frame clones here, not all; method: immunoSEQ multiplex PCR. Of 150,000 to 200,000 clones in the sample, about 80% are singletons; the top ten hold roughly 2%. Sequences were obtained from PBMCs. Receptors originate from a woman aged 25 to 39 in good health and CMV-seronegative.

The chain employs TRBV28 and TRBJ2-1; 8 positions match TRBD1. Germline CDR1 MDHEN, CDR2 SYDVKM. The CDR3 totals 16 residues. With 4 bases clipped from V and 6 bases from J, the junction kept 11 bases outside the gene matches. In DNA form, the CDR3 reads TGTGCCAGCAGTTCGTCCGGGACAGGCTATGGCAATGAGCAGTTCTTC. Amino acids: CASSSSGTGYGNEQFF.

The chain employs TRBV6-4 and TRBJ2-3; 12 bases line up with TRBD2. There are 15 residues in the CDR3. Looked up from germline, CDR1 is MRHNA and CDR2 is SNTAGT. The trim removed 2 bases at V and 4 bases at J, leaving 1 base unmatched. The CDR3 DNA sequence: TGTGCCAGCAGTGACACTAGCGGGGGGTCAGATACGCAGTATTTT. Translated: CASSDTSGGSDTQYF.

The V and J genes are TRBV7-9 and TRBJ1-3; a weak D match, TRBD1 (6 bases). Between the trimmed V and J ends, which lost 4 bases and 5 bases, there was a span of 9 bases. The CDR3 has 13 residues. Germline V gene lookup returns CDR1 SEHNR and CDR2 FQNEAQ (reference sequence). The CDR3 protein is CASSSDSRNTIYF. CDR3 nucleotides: TGTGCCAGCAGCTCGGACAGCAGAAACACCATATATTTT.

The chain joins TRBV2 to TRBJ2-4; D perhaps matches TRBD1 (5 bases). CDR3 length: 15 amino acids. Trimming removed 2 bases at V and 3 bases at J, with 11 bases between. Germline CDR1 reads SNHLY; CDR2 reads FYNNEI. The CDR3 region is CASSENRLDKNIQYF. The CDR3 DNA reads as TGTGCCAGCAGTGAAAACAGGTTAGACAAAAACATTCAGTACTTC. Variable domain in full (rest from reference TRBV2 and TRBJ2-4): EPEVTQTPSHQVTQMGQEVILRCVPISNHLYFYWYRQILGQKVEFLVSFYNNEISEKSEIFDDQFSVERPDGSNFTLKIRSTKLEDSAMYFCASSENRLDKNIQYFGAGTRLSVL.

The gene calls are TRBV7-2 and TRBJ2-2; tentatively, D is TRBD2 (6 bases). Germline V gene lookup returns CDR1 SGHTA and CDR2 FQGNSA. The CDR3 contains 16 residues. Deletions cut 5 bases from V and 2 bases from J, with 15 bases between. The CDR3 sequence: CASSPGGPLNTGELFF. The CDR3, as DNA: TGTGCCAGCAGCCCCGGGGGACCCCTTAACACCGGGGAGCTGTTTTTT. Full variable domain (missing parts from reference TRBV7-2 and TRBJ2-2): GAGVSQSPSNKVTEKGKDVELRCDPISGHTALYWYRQSLGQGLEFLIYFQGNSAPDKSGLPSDRFSAERTGGSVSTLTIQRTQQEDSAVYLCASSPGGPLNTGELFFGEGSRLTVL.

This rearrangement joins TRBV6-1 to TRBJ2-2, with TRBD1 matching 8 bases. The CDR3 loop spans 15 amino acids. Germline CDR1 is MNHNS and CDR2 is SASEGT. V shed 4 bases, J shed 5 bases, and the junction held 6 bases outside the gene matches. CDR3 sequence: CASSGQGAVTGELFF. The CDR3 DNA reads TGTGCCAGCAGTGGGCAGGGGGCAGTAACCGGGGAGCTGTTTTTT.

This chain connects TRBV7-9 to TRBJ2-7, with 9 bases that match TRBD1. The CDR3 covers 17 residues. CDR1 and CDR2 from the germline V gene are SEHNR and FQNEAQ (reference sequence). The junction had 13 bases not matched to a gene; V was cut back by 5 bases and J by 2 bases. DNA of the CDR3: TGTGCCAGCAGCCTGCGACCGGACAGGGGTGAAGCCTACGAGCAGTACTTC. Translated: CASSLRPDRGEAYEQYF.

V is TRBV2 and J is TRBJ1-5, with D maybe TRBD1 (5 bases). This CDR3 has 13 amino acids. Germline values: CDR1 SNHLY, CDR2 FYNNEI. Trimming left V 9 bases short and J 3 bases short, with 12 bases between. This CDR3 is CASRGHFNQPQHF. CDR3 DNA: TGTGCCAGTCGAGGACACTTCAATCAGCCCCAGCATTTT.

The rearrangement uses TRBV5-1 and TRBJ2-1; 9 bases fit TRBD1. CDR1 and CDR2 (germline): SGHRS, YFSETQ. The junction had 8 bases not matched to a gene; V was cut back by 3 bases and J by 7 bases. The length of the CDR3 is 15 residues. This CDR3 is CASSSGTGSLNEQFF. DNA for the CDR3: TGCGCCAGCAGCTCCGGGACAGGGTCGCTAAATGAGCAGTTCTTC. The full variable domain, completed using reference TRBV5-1 and TRBJ2-1, is KAGVTQTPRYLIKTRGQQVTLSCSPISGHRSVSWYQQTPGQGLQFLFEYFSETQRNKGNFPGRFSGRQFSNSRSEMNVSTLELGDSALYLCASSSGTGSLNEQFFGPGTRLTVL.

The rearrangement links TRBV5-1 to TRBJ2-7; 11 positions agree with TRBD2. The CDR3 totals 15 residues. CDR1 is SGHRS and CDR2 is YFSETQ in the germline V gene. V shed 5 bases, J shed 5 bases, and the junction held 9 bases outside the gene matches. CDR3 amino acids: CASSPTSGSINEQYF. CDR3 nucleotides: TGCGCCAGCAGTCCTACTAGCGGGAGCATCAACGAGCAGTACTTC.

This chain connects TRBV5-4 to TRBJ2-1; 9 bases match TRBD2. Trimming took 4 bases from V and 6 from J; bases not matched to a gene: 11. This CDR3 has 16 residues. CDR1 and CDR2 from the germline V gene are SGHNT and YYREEE (reference sequence). CDR3 region: CASSPPPAGGINEQFF. The CDR3 region has the DNA TGTGCCAGCAGCCCGCCCCCAGCGGGGGGCATCAATGAGCAGTTCTTC. Supplemented by reference TRBV5-4 and TRBJ2-1, the full variable domain reads ETGVTQSPTHLIKTRGQQVTLRCSSQSGHNTVSWYQQALGQGPQFIFQYYREEENGRGNFPPRFSGLQFPNYSSELNVNALELDDSALYLCASSPPPAGGINEQFFGPGTRLTVL.

The rearrangement joins TRBV7-2 to TRBJ2-3; 8 bases are a match to TRBD2. V lost 5 bases, J lost 7 bases, and 20 bases stayed unmatched. Germline assignment: CDR1 SGHTA and CDR2 FQGNSA. The CDR3 is made up of 18 amino acids. CDR3 nucleotide sequence: TGTGCCAGCAGCCTGGTTTTGGGAGCGGGGGCCTCCCAGAATACGCAGTATTTT. It is translated as CASSLVLGAGASQNTQYF.

This clone has just one count. The chain has TRBV7-6 and TRBJ2-4; D gene unclear. Trimming removed 0 bases at V and 9 bases at J, with 9 bases between. The CDR3 covers 13 residues. Germline-derived CDR1 and CDR2 are SGHVS and FNYEAQ. The CDR3 coding sequence is TGTGCCAGCAGCTTAGCCCTCCTAGGCATTCAGTACTTC. Its protein is CASSLALLGIQYF.

The V gene is TRBV28, the J gene TRBJ1-3; D is unresolved. Trimming removed 6 bases from V and 0 bases from J, with 12 bases in between. CDR1 MDHEN and CDR2 SYDVKM come from the germline V gene. The CDR3 contains 15 residues. CDR3 protein: CASRETHDSGNTIYF. Here the CDR3 DNA reads TGTGCCAGCAGGGAGACGCATGACTCTGGAAACACCATATATTTT.

V is TRBV6-5 and J is TRBJ1-1, with D hard to call. V was pared by 8 bases and J by 1 base, with 14 bases between. The CDR3 consists of 14 residues. CDR1 and CDR2 (germline): MNHEY, SVGAGI. CDR3 bases: TGTGCCAGCCACCTCGGACTTTCGAACACTGAAGCTTTCTTT. Amino acids: CASHLGLSNTEAFF.

This chain links TRBV6-1 with TRBJ1-5, with D hard to call. Germline CDR1 is MNHNS and CDR2 is SASEGT. This CDR3 is built from 14 residues. The ends were cut back, 5 bases at V and 4 bases at J, with 12 bases in the middle. The CDR3 reads CASSSGMGNQPQHF. CDR3 bases: TGTGCCAGCAGTAGCGGGATGGGGAATCAGCCCCAGCATTTT.

The gene calls are TRBV6-4 and TRBJ2-1, with TRBD2 matching over 10 bases. CDR3 length: 15 residues. The trim removed 4 bases at V and 5 bases at J, leaving 5 bases unmatched. Germline CDR1 is MRHNA and CDR2 is SNTAGT. The CDR3 nucleotides read TGTGCCAGCAGTGCCCTAGCGGGGGTAAACAATGAGCAGTTCTTC. Translation gives CASSALAGVNNEQFF.

The genes are TRBV5-6 and TRBJ2-7, with D unresolved. The CDR3 runs to 14 residues. Looked up from germline, CDR1 is SGHDT and CDR2 is YYEEEE. Trimming left V 1 base short and J 4 bases short, with 12 bases between. CDR3 sequence (DNA): TGTGCCAGCAGCTTGAGGCTAACAGTTTACGAGCAGTACTTC. This sequence encodes CASSLRLTVYEQYF.